This TCR beta chain was documented in a study of blood T cell repertoires in COVID-19. Across the whole study: Samples of COVID-19 (acute and convalescent) were obtained from the United States, Italy and Spain.

CDR1 is SGHRS and CDR2 is YFSETQ in the germline V gene. The CDR3 is 15 amino acids. V lost 4 bases and J 6 bases, leaving 16 bases between the germline ends. The table came from immunoSEQ multiplex PCR; TCRdb's copy has only in-frame clones and leaves some out. The table records almost 250,000 clones, 85% of them present only once. Researchers sorted participants into cohorts using their self-reported clinical history. The V and J genes are TRBV5-1 and TRBJ1-4; a weak D match, TRBD1 (5 bases). The clonotype originates from a woman in her fifties or sixties with acute COVID-19. Sequences were obtained from PBMCs or T cells enriched from blood (not recorded which). The CDR3 bases are TGCGCCAGCAGCCCAGGAGCAGGGTCGGATGAAAAACTGTTTTTT. Translation: CASSPGAGSDEKLFF.